Following are 27 T cell receptor beta chains from one sample sequenced in a study of cytomegalovirus exposure and HLA in healthy donors (dated by TCRdb to about 2017). Libraries were prepared through the immunoSEQ multiplex PCR assay. The multiplex PCR relied on a mix of 60 forward primers for TCR Vbeta segments and 13 reverse primers for TCR Jbeta segments. The clones in this table, taken by TCRdb from immuneACCESS, are in-frame only. Not every clone is retained; where verified, under half of the shortfall comes from an unresolved V gene, and the cause of the rest is unknown. Here the sample has about 140,000 clones; roughly 80% occur a single time. Clones ranked in the top ten supply around 1.5% of the sample. The sequencing sample was made of PBMCs. All receptors derive from a female donor in good health and CMV-seronegative.

The V gene is TRBV7-2, the J gene TRBJ2-3; 10 nucleotides line up with TRBD2. Germline V gene data show CDR1 as SGHTA and CDR2 as FQGNSA. V lost 2 bases to trimming and J lost 2 bases; unmatched junction nucleotides: 13. CDR3 length equals 19 residues. The CDR3 loop is CASSLPGLAYRGLTDTQYF. In DNA form, the CDR3 reads TGTGCCAGCAGCTTACCGGGACTAGCGTACAGGGGCCTCACAGATACGCAGTATTTT.

The chain employs TRBV5-6 and TRBJ2-5, with D maybe TRBD1 (6 bases). The DNA end is more similar to TRBJ2-7, so the J call may be wrong. Germline V lookup: CDR1 SGHDT, CDR2 YYEEEE. The CDR3 totals 13 residues. CDR3 nucleotide sequence: TGTGCCAGCAGCTTGACAGGGTCCTACGAGCAGTACTTC. This encodes CASSLTGSYEQYF.

The chain carries TRBV7-3 and TRBJ2-1; 9 bases map to TRBD2. Unmatched junction bases numbered 15, after V lost 0 bases and J lost 3 bases. The CDR3 spans 20 residues. In germline, CDR1 is SGHTA, CDR2 FQGTGA. CDR3 DNA sequence: TGTGCCAGCAGCTTAACCCAACTTACGACTAGCGGAGAACTCTACAATGAGCAGTTCTTC. Translation gives CASSLTQLTTSGELYNEQFF. Full variable domain (outside the CDR3, taken from reference TRBV7-3 and TRBJ2-1): GAGVSQTPSNKVTEKGKYVELRCDPISGHTALYWYRQSLGQGPEFLIYFQGTGAADDSGLPNDRFFAVRPEGSVSTLKIQRTERGDSAVYLCASSLTQLTTSGELYNEQFFGPGTRLTVL.

The chain has TRBV28 and TRBJ1-2; D is uncertain. The germline CDR1 and CDR2 sequences are MDHEN and SYDVKM. V dropped 3 bases and J dropped 4 bases, with 12 bases sitting between them. The CDR3 loop spans 14 amino acids. The chain's CDR3 is CASSFRESSYGYTF. The DNA for the CDR3 is TGTGCCAGCAGTTTCCGTGAGTCCTCCTATGGCTACACCTTC.

V is TRBV6-6 and J is TRBJ1-4; D is unresolved. The CDR3 runs to 16 residues. Trimming removed 8 bases from V and 3 bases from J, with 19 bases in between. Looked up from germline, CDR1 is MNHNY and CDR2 is SVGAGI (reference sequence). In nucleotides, the CDR3 is TGTGCCAGCTCCTTTCGCGGAGGGTTTTCTAATGAAAAACTGTTTTTT. It encodes CASSFRGGFSNEKLFF.

In this sample, this clone turned up once. The J gene is TRBJ2-7, the V gene TRBV4-1; 7 bases are a match to TRBD2. V lost 3 bases and J lost 2; bases outside the gene matches: 16. Germline V gene data show CDR1 as MGHRA and CDR2 as YSYEKL. The CDR3 covers 18 residues. CDR3 nucleotides: TGCGCCAGCAGCCAGTTGAAGCGGGAACCTCCCAACACCTACGAGCAGTACTTC. The encoded protein is CASSQLKREPPNTYEQYF.

The rearrangement uses TRBV2 and TRBJ1-1, with D unclear. The germline V gene has CDR1 SNHLY and CDR2 FYNNEI. V was cut by 6 bases and J by 2 bases, with 13 bases left in between. The CDR3 covers 14 residues. Here the CDR3 DNA reads TGTGCCAGCAGAGCATCCGGGGTTAACACTGAAGCTTTCTTT. It encodes CASRASGVNTEAFF.

The gene calls are TRBV11-2 and TRBJ1-6; TRBD1 matches at 10 bases. The length of the CDR3 is 14 residues. CDR1 and CDR2 (germline): SGHAT, FQNNGV. Losses at the gene ends were 7 bases for V and 9 bases for J; bases not matched to a gene: 6. CDR3 in DNA: TGTGCCAGCAACCGGGACAGGGGTAGTTCACCCCTCCACTTT. It yields the protein CASNRDRGSSPLHF.

This clone was seen a handful of times. The chain couples TRBV11-3 to TRBJ1-2; TRBD1 aligns across 8 bases. V lost 5 bases and J lost 2; bases outside the gene matches: 7. In germline, CDR1 is SGHNT, CDR2 YENEEA. The length of the CDR3 is 15 residues. The CDR3 DNA is TGTGCCAGCAGCCCTGGACAGGGATCCAACTATGGCTACACCTTC. This sequence encodes CASSPGQGSNYGYTF.

This clone has a single count. The chain has TRBV15 and TRBJ1-2; TRBD1 matches 10 bases. V gave up 5 bases and J gave up 5 bases; unmatched junction bases: 2. The CDR3 has 13 residues. Germline V gene sequence: CDR1 LNHNV, CDR2 YYDKDF (reference sequence). The CDR3 loop reads CATSSGQGYGYTF. CDR3 nucleotide sequence: TGTGCCACCAGCTCGGGACAGGGGTATGGCTACACCTTC. Full variable domain (outside the CDR3, taken from reference TRBV15 and TRBJ1-2): DAMVIQNPRYQVTQFGKPVTLSCSQTLNHNVMYWYQQKSSQAPKLLFHYYDKDFNNEADTPDNFQSRRPNTSFCFLDIRSPGLGDTAMYLCATSSGQGYGYTFGSGTRLTVV.

V gene TRBV5-4 combines with J gene TRBJ2-4; 9 nucleotides line up with TRBD1. The CDR3 sequence is 12 residues long. Trimming at V came to 1 base and at J to 15 bases, leaving 5 bases not matched to a gene. Germline values: CDR1 SGHNT, CDR2 YYREEE (reference sequence). Written as DNA, the CDR3 is TGTGCCAGCAGCTTGCGGGACAGGGCACCGTACTTC. This translates into CASSLRDRAPYF.

The chain couples TRBV10-2 to TRBJ2-7, with TRBD1 as a possible D gene (6 bases). The germline V gene encodes CDR1 WSHSY and CDR2 SAAADI. The V gene lost 5 bases and the J gene lost 0 bases, with 11 bases spanning the gap. This CDR3 is built from 14 residues. The CDR3, as DNA: TGCGCCAGCAGTAGTGGACAGTCCTCCTACGAGCAGTACTTC. It codes for CASSSGQSSYEQYF.

The chain combines TRBV6-5 with TRBJ1-1; D unresolved. V gave up 6 bases and J gave up 1 base, with 12 bases separating them. The CDR3 spans 14 residues. Germline V gives CDR1 MNHEY, CDR2 SVGAGI. Written as DNA, the CDR3 is TGTGCCAGCAGCATTAAAACTGGGAACACTGAAGCTTTCTTT. Protein product: CASSIKTGNTEAFF.

The J gene is TRBJ2-7, the V gene TRBV19, with 7 nucleotides matching TRBD2. Trimming at V came to 6 bases and at J to 2 bases, leaving 10 bases not matched to a gene. This CDR3 is built from 15 residues. Germline values: CDR1 LNHDA, CDR2 SQIVND (reference sequence). The CDR3, as DNA: TGTGCCAGTAGAGACCCGGGGGGTCTCCCCTACGAGCAGTACTTC. It specifies CASRDPGGLPYEQYF.

Written as DNA, the CDR3 is TGTGCCAGCAGTTATTACAGCGGGAACACCGGGGAGCTGTTTTTT. This encodes CASSYYSGNTGELFF. The chain carries TRBV6-5 and TRBJ2-2; D possibly corresponds to TRBD2 (5 bases). V lost 3 bases, J lost 1 base, and 9 bases lay in between. The germline CDR1 and CDR2 sequences are MNHEY and SVGAGI. The CDR3 loop spans 15 amino acids.

The chain joins TRBV5-6 to TRBJ2-1; 7 nucleotides agree with TRBD1. Germline trimming cut 3 bases from V and 8 bases from J; bases unmatched to any gene: 11. The CDR3 contains 15 residues. CDR1 is SGHDT, CDR2 YYEEEE, per germline. The CDR3 DNA reads as TGTGCCAGCAGCTCCGTTCCGACAGGGAGCTATGAGCAGTTCTTC. It is translated as CASSSVPTGSYEQFF.

The chain couples TRBV10-2 to TRBJ1-1, with D unresolved. The germline gives CDR1 WSHSY, CDR2 SAAADI. The CDR3 length is 15 residues. The germline V and J ends were trimmed by 4 bases and 5 bases, with 17 bases remaining between them. The chain's CDR3 is CASSALNGEWTEAFF. As DNA, the CDR3 is TGCGCCAGCAGTGCCCTAAACGGGGAATGGACTGAAGCTTTCTTT.

This sequence joins TRBV2 and TRBJ2-7, with TRBD1 identical over 7 bases. The CDR3 consists of 14 residues. Germline V gene sequence: CDR1 SNHLY, CDR2 FYNNEI. J gave up 0 bases and V 3 bases, and 2 bases lay outside the gene matches. The CDR3 DNA reads TGTGCCAGCAGTGAGGGGACAGCCTCCTACGAGCAGTACTTC. Amino acid sequence: CASSEGTASYEQYF.

The V call is TRBV5-6, the J call TRBJ1-3; D unclear. V was clipped by 3 bases and J by 0 bases, with 16 bases between them. This CDR3 is built from 17 residues. CDR1 is SGHDT, CDR2 YYEEEE, per germline. CDR3 bases: TGTGCCAGCAGCTCACCCATCCTAATCAACTCTGGAAACACCATATATTTT. It codes for CASSSPILINSGNTIYF.

V and J are TRBV7-8 and TRBJ1-4; D is unresolved. This CDR3 region has 12 residues. The V end was cut by 5 bases, the J end by 12 bases, with 13 bases between. Germline V lookup: CDR1 SGHVS, CDR2 FQNEAQ. CDR3 loop: CASSPLTGELFF. DNA of the CDR3: TGTGCCAGCAGCCCTTTGACGGGAGAACTGTTTTTT.

This chain joins TRBV9 and TRBJ2-6, with D perhaps TRBD1 (5 bases). Germline assignment: CDR1 SGDLS and CDR2 YYNGEE. Trimming removed 1 base at V and 4 bases at J, with 9 bases between. The length of the CDR3 is 15 residues. The CDR3 bases are TGTGCCAGCAGCGTATTGGCAGGGGGGGCCAACGTCCTGACTTTC. Translating it yields CASSVLAGGANVLTF. The variable domain in full, with the rest retrieved from reference TRBV9 and TRBJ2-6, is DSGVTQTPKHLITATGQRVTLRCSPRSGDLSVYWYQQSLDQGLQFLIQYYNGEERAKGNILERFSAQQFPDLHSELNLSSLELGDSALYFCASSVLAGGANVLTFGAGSRLTVL.

This clone was detected once. V gene TRBV9 combines with J gene TRBJ2-7; TRBD1 matches 10 bases. V lost 2 bases, J lost 6 bases, and 5 bases stayed unmatched. The CDR3 is 14 amino acids. Germline-derived CDR1 and CDR2 are SGDLS and YYNGEE. The CDR3 nucleotides are TGTGCCAGCAGCGTCGGGACAGGGGATCTCGAGCAGTACTTC. Translating gives CASSVGTGDLEQYF.

In this sample, this clone turned up a few times. The CDR3 DNA reads as TGTGCCAGCGTGACGACAGGGGGCTCTGGAAACACCATATATTTT. This gives the protein CASVTTGGSGNTIYF. The chain combines TRBV6-1 with TRBJ1-3; 9 nucleotides line up with TRBD1. The CDR3 is 15 amino acids. Per germline, CDR1 MNHNS and CDR2 SASEGT. Losses at the gene ends were 8 bases for V and 0 bases for J; bases not matched to a gene: 5.

The chain joins TRBV6-5 to TRBJ2-7, with TRBD1 matching over 7 bases. CDR1 is MNHEY, CDR2 SVGAGI, per germline. The CDR3 consists of 14 residues. The J segment lost 4 bases and the V segment lost 0 bases, leaving 3 bases of the junction unmatched. The CDR3 sequence: CASSYSSGGYEQYF. In DNA form, the CDR3 reads TGTGCCAGCAGTTACTCGTCAGGGGGATACGAGCAGTACTTC.

This clone was counted only a few times. The rearrangement uses TRBV5-4 and TRBJ1-4, with 8 bases that match TRBD1. This CDR3 comprises 15 residues. The germline V gene has CDR1 SGHNT and CDR2 YYREEE (reference sequence). The J segment lost 8 bases and the V segment lost 4 bases, leaving 10 bases of the junction unmatched. This chain's CDR3 is CASSPDRAREEKLFF. The CDR3, as DNA: TGTGCCAGCAGCCCGGACAGGGCTCGGGAAGAAAAACTGTTTTTT.

The rearrangement joins TRBV5-4 to TRBJ2-2; D unresolved. Germline V gene sequence: CDR1 SGHNT, CDR2 YYREEE (reference sequence). The germline V and J ends were trimmed by 3 bases and 0 bases, with 18 bases remaining between them. This CDR3 region has 18 residues. The CDR3 coding sequence is TGTGCCAGCAGCTCCCGCCCGTTACCGACTGCGAACACCGGGGAGCTGTTTTTT. Translation gives CASSSRPLPTANTGELFF.

The chain recombines TRBV27 with TRBJ1-6; TRBD1 might be the D (6 bases). Per the germline V gene, CDR1 is MNHEY and CDR2 is SMNVEV (reference sequence). V lost 5 bases and J lost 6, with 11 bases in between. This CDR3 comprises 14 residues. CDR3 in amino acids: CASSKGGSNSPLHF. CDR3 bases: TGTGCCAGCAGTAAGGGGGGGAGTAATTCACCCCTCCACTTT.